This paragraph covers one TCR beta chain sequence. What it recognizes is unknown. CD8 cells regarded as naive lacked CD45RO, were positively chosen for CCR7, and omitted terminally differentiated effector memory CD45RA+ cells. The sample belongs to a study of shared clonotypes between healthy human individuals. At the level of the study: Two female and three male donors aged 18 to 49 were enrolled. Whole-study results and caveats: The small donor group covered limited genetic and exposure diversity.

It was at deep level that the assay was run. Under the authors' procedure: Because ImmunoSEQ provided only junction sequences with no quality scores, the filtering differed. Profiling relied on immunoSEQ multiplex PCR, and the TCRdb table lists in-frame clones only, not all of them. V, J and clone size are taken as reported in that table, and D and trimming were inferred from the DNA itself. This sample has 660,000 or so clones, with approximately 96% found just once. This receptor was identified in a young woman in good health. The source material was naive CD8+ T cells sorted from blood.

The CDR3 DNA follows: TGTGCCAGCAGCCAAGATCTGGGACAGGGGCAGCAGCCCCAGCATTTT. This codes for CASSQDLGQGQQPQHF. The chain employs TRBV14 and TRBJ1-5; 10 bases are a match to TRBD1. The junction had 6 bases not matched to a gene; V was cut back by 0 bases and J by 7 bases. Germline values: CDR1 SGHDN, CDR2 FVKESK. This CDR3 is 16 amino acids long.